This TCR beta chain was sequenced for a study of blood T cell repertoires in COVID-19. Study in general: Sources were T cells, B-cell-depleted T cells, or PBMCs; the material itself was cDNA or gDNA.

Per the study methods: By means of reference gene primer amplification, nucleated cell counts were estimated. Libraries were prepared by immunoSEQ multiplex PCR; TCRdb keeps only in-frame clonotypes and omits some of them. V, J and clone size were drawn from that table, and D and trimming were deduced from the DNA. The profile shows about 320,000 clones, over 80% of them singletons. V was shortened by 3 bases and J by 7 bases, with 3 bases between the two germline ends. In germline, CDR1 is SEHNR, CDR2 FQNEAQ (reference sequence). The CDR3 is 11 residues long. The sequenced sample was PBMCs or T cells enriched from blood (not recorded which). The clonotype originates from a woman in her late teens or twenties who had recovered from COVID-19. The genes are TRBV7-9 and TRBJ2-2; no firm D call. CDR3 sequence: CASSLYGELFF. CDR3 sequence (DNA): TGTGCCAGCAGCTTGTACGGGGAGCTGTTTTTT.